This T cell receptor (beta chain) comes out of a study of ipilimumab plus nivolumab after autologous stem cell transplantation. The CDR3 has 14 residues. Germline lookup yields CDR1 KGHSH and CDR2 LQKENI. The V gene lost 3 bases and the J gene lost 1 base, with 9 bases spanning the gap. A single count supports this clone. This sample also contains other DNA sequences that code for the same CDR3. Ipilimumab, 1 mg/kg, started 14 to 28 days after autologous transplant. Through week 26, nivolumab 3 mg/kg IV was given weeks 1, 4, 7, 10, then biweekly. Sequencing was performed with immunoSEQ multiplex PCR; in TCRdb, only in-frame clones are kept and a portion is missing. The sample has tens of thousands of clones, approximately 83% seen once; the top ten hold roughly 2%.

The source is a male donor with diffuse large B-cell lymphoma. The rearrangement joins TRBV18 to TRBJ1-1; D is unclear. Sequences were derived from PBMCs, sampled in a trial of ipilimumab plus nivolumab as post-transplant consolidation. The CDR3 region is CASSPQKGNTEAFF. The DNA for the CDR3 is TGTGCCAGCTCACCCCAAAAGGGGAACACTGAAGCTTTCTTT.